The clone carrying this T cell receptor (beta chain) has at least ten counts. As yet, its antigen is unknown. This entry is derived from a study of response to subunit inactivated influenza vaccine. General study results and limits: Authors suggested each seasonal flu vaccination may recruit only limited numbers of new T cells.

CDR3 length equals 16 residues. V lost 4 bases to trimming and J lost 1 base, with 14 bases between them. Germline assignment: CDR1 SGHRS and CDR2 YFSETQ. In TCRdb, the RT-PCR reads were re-called with MiXCR into one record per CDR3 protein. The data show 650,000 or so distinct CDR3 sequences, 11% to 15% seen once. The origin of this receptor is a man aged 45-65 years who received an inactivated influenza vaccine. The rearrangement joins TRBV5-1 to TRBJ2-2; D is possibly TRBD2 (5 bases). This specimen consisted of PBMCs from blood, obtained 14 to 15 days before vaccination. CDR3 protein: CASSMMTTLNTGELFF. The CDR3 DNA sequence: TGCGCCAGCAGCATGATGACTACCCTGAACACCGGGGAGCTGTTTTTT.